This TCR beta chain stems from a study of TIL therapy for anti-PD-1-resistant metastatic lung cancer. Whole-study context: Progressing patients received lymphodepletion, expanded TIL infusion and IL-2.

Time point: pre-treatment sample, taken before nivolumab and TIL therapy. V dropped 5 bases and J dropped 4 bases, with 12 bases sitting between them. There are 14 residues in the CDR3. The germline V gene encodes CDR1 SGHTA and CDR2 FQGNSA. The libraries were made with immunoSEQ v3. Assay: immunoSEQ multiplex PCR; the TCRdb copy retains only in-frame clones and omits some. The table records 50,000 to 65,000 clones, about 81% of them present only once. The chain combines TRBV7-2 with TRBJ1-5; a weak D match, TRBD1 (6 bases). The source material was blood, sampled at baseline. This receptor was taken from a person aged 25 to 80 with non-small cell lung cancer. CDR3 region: CASSRGAVNQPQHF. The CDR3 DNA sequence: TGTGCCAGCAGCCGGGGGGCAGTTAATCAGCCCCAGCATTTT.